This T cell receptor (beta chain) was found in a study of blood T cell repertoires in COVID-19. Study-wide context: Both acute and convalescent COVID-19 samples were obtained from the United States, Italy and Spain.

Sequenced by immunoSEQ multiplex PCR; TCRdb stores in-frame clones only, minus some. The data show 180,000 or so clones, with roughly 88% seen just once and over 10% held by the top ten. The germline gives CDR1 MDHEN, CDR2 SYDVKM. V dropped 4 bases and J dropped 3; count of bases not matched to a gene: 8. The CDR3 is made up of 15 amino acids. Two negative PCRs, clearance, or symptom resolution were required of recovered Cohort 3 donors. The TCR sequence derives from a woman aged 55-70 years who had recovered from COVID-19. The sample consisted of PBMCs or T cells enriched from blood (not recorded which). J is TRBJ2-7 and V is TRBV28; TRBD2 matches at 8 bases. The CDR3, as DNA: TGTGCCAGCAGTTCCCCAGCGGGAGCAAACTACGAGCAGTACTTC. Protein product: CASSSPAGANYEQYF.